What follows are 15 T cell receptor beta chains derived from one specimen sequenced in a study of T cells in Graves' hyperthyroidism and ophthalmopathy. Amplification of TCR beta CDR3 regions was performed using RNA transcripts as template. Initially, a first-round RT-PCR of the TCR CDR3 employed the HTBI primer set. Via MiXCR, TCRdb re-called the multiplex PCR reads, giving one row per CDR3 protein. The sample holds roughly 740,000 distinct CDR3 sequences; around 17% are singletons and the top ten take over 7.5%. Sequencing used blood. These receptors were taken from a man between 18 and 35 years old with Graves' hyperthyroidism.

The V and J genes are TRBV7-2 and TRBJ1-4; D possibly corresponds to TRBD1 (5 bases). CDR1 and CDR2 from the germline V gene are SGHTA and FQGNSA. The CDR3 contains 15 residues. The V end lost 6 bases, the J end lost 11 bases, and 22 bases lay between the germline ends. The CDR3: CASSPPGTGNRKLFF. DNA for the CDR3: TGTGCCAGCAGTCCACCAGGGACCGGGAATCGGAAACTGTTTTTT.

Ten or more counts support this clonotype. The chain has TRBV20-1 and TRBJ2-5, with D tentatively TRBD1 (6 bases). Per the germline V gene, CDR1 is DFQATT and CDR2 is SNEGSKA (reference sequence). This CDR3 spans 14 amino acids. Between the trimmed V and J ends, which lost 1 base and 2 bases, there was a span of 11 bases. CDR3 DNA sequence: TGCAGTGCTAGAGGTGGGGGCCCGCAAGAGACCCAGTACTTC. It codes for CSARGGGPQETQYF.

The rearrangement joins TRBV2 to TRBJ1-2; D might be TRBD1 (6 bases). V lost 6 bases and J 6 bases, leaving 14 bases between the germline ends. CDR1 is SNHLY and CDR2 is FYNNEI in the germline V gene. This CDR3 has 13 residues. CDR3 DNA: TGTGCCAGCAGGACAGGCTCCGTGCATGGCTACACCTTC. Translated: CASRTGSVHGYTF.

V is TRBV20-1 and J is TRBJ2-1, with D unclear. The CDR3 is 15 residues long. Trimming shortened V by 3 bases and J by 0 bases, and 12 bases separated the two germline ends. From germline, CDR1 is DFQATT and CDR2 SNEGSKA (reference sequence). CDR3 in amino acids: CSASPTRSSYNEQFF. The DNA for the CDR3 is TGCAGTGCTAGCCCGACCAGGAGCTCCTACAATGAGCAGTTCTTC.

This clonotype was seen at least ten times. V usage is TRBV12-3 or TRBV12-4 and J usage is TRBJ2-2, with TRBD2 matching over 9 bases. The V gene end was trimmed by 2 bases and the J gene end by 5 bases; junction bases not matched to a gene: 6. This CDR3 is built from 16 residues. CDR3 nucleotide sequence: TGTGCCAGCAGTTTAAGGGCGGGAGGGCCGACCGGGGAGCTGTTTTTT. Protein: CASSLRAGGPTGELFF.

This clonotype was observed at least ten times. The chain uses TRBV7-9 and TRBJ2-3; TRBD2 might be the D (5 bases). The V gene's germline CDR1 is SEHNR and CDR2 FQNEAQ (reference sequence). The CDR3 consists of 16 residues. Trimming took off 4 bases at V and 0 bases at J, with 14 bases between the two ends. The CDR3 loop reads CASSSGREGSTDTQYF. Here the CDR3 DNA reads TGTGCCAGCAGCTCCGGCCGGGAAGGGAGCACAGATACGCAGTATTTT.

This clonotype was counted only a few times. The chain's CDR3 is CSPTLADYNEQFF. The CDR3 nucleotides are TGCAGCCCTACATTAGCGGACTACAATGAGCAGTTCTTC. The chain uses TRBV29-1 and TRBJ2-1; D may be TRBD2 (6 bases). CDR3 length: 13 amino acids. With 8 bases removed from V and 3 bases from J, the gap between germline ends came to 14 bases. Germline V gives CDR1 SQVTM, CDR2 ANQGSEA.

At least ten counts were recorded for this clonotype. The CDR3 DNA reads as TGTGCTAGTGCTTGGCCCCAAGGTCAGTTCTTC. Residues: CASAWPQGQFF. The chain couples TRBV12-5 to TRBJ2-1; D not certain. This CDR3 contains 11 residues. Germline lookup yields CDR1 LGHNT and CDR2 FRNRAP. V was clipped by 7 bases and J by 13 bases, with 14 bases between them.

This clonotype has ten or more counts. The chain joins TRBV2 to TRBJ2-7; D is unresolved. The J call could be wrong; TRBJ2-1 is a better fit for the DNA end. The length of the CDR3 is 14 residues. Germline V gives CDR1 SNHLY, CDR2 FYNNEI. CDR3 amino acids: CASSVGLTSYEQFF. The CDR3 DNA sequence: TGTGCCAGCAGTGTAGGTTTAACCTCCTACGAGCAGTTCTTC.

This clonotype was picked up a small number of times. The genes are TRBV30 and TRBJ1-1; TRBD1 is a possible D gene (5 bases). CDR3 size: 14 residues. V was trimmed by 2 bases and J by 5 bases, leaving 15 bases between them. The germline V gene has CDR1 GTSNPN and CDR2 SVGIG (reference sequence). The chain's CDR3 is CAWSPGRAGTEAFF. DNA for the CDR3: TGTGCCTGGAGTCCGGGCAGGGCTGGGACTGAAGCTTTCTTT.

In this sample, this clonotype turned up many times. This chain joins TRBV28 and TRBJ1-6, with D unresolved. This CDR3 region has 12 residues. The germline V gene encodes CDR1 MDHEN and CDR2 SYDVKM. V lost 8 bases to trimming and J lost 14 bases, with 16 bases between them. The chain's CDR3 is CASGPPRLALHF. The CDR3 DNA follows: TGTGCCAGCGGGCCGCCCCGTTTGGCCCTCCACTTT.

The chain combines TRBV29-1 with TRBJ1-1; 7 bases map to TRBD1. CDR3 size: 13 residues. Germline lookup yields CDR1 SQVTM and CDR2 ANQGSEA. The trim removed 7 bases at V and 1 base at J, leaving 6 bases unmatched. CDR3 nucleotides: TGCAGCGCCGACCAGGGGGGGAACACTGAAGCTTTCTTT. Amino acids: CSADQGGNTEAFF.

In this sample, this clonotype turned up many times. The rearrangement uses TRBV11-3 and TRBJ2-7; D unclear. Trimming stripped 0 bases from V and 5 bases from J, with 8 bases between. The CDR3 loop spans 13 amino acids. From germline, CDR1 is SGHNT and CDR2 YENEEA. CDR3 bases: TGTGCCAGCAGCTTAGAAGTCGGAGACGAGCAGTACTTC. Translated: CASSLEVGDEQYF. Filled out from reference TRBV11-3 and TRBJ2-7, the complete variable domain reads EAGVVQSPRYKIIEKKQPVAFWCNPISGHNTLYWYLQNLGQGPELLIRYENEEAVDDSQLPKDRFSAERLKGVDSTLKIQPAELGDSAVYLCASSLEVGDEQYFGPGTRLTVT.

This clonotype came up many times. This chain connects TRBV6-1 to TRBJ1-2; D gene unclear. V lost 5 bases to trimming and J lost 0 bases, with 13 bases between them. This CDR3 has 15 residues. The germline V gene encodes CDR1 MNHNS and CDR2 SASEGT. CDR3 amino acids: CASSFYTGTNYGYTF. As DNA, the CDR3 is TGTGCCAGCAGTTTTTACACCGGGACTAACTATGGCTACACCTTC.

The chain links TRBV13 to TRBJ2-1; D might be TRBD1 (6 bases). The germline gives CDR1 PRHDT, CDR2 FYEKMQ (reference sequence). With 0 bases removed from V and 11 bases from J, the gap between germline ends came to 14 bases. The CDR3 consists of 14 residues. The CDR3 bases are TGTGCCAGCAGCTTAGGGGAAGGGGGTGTCCAGCAGTTCTTC. It encodes CASSLGEGGVQQFF.